The 9 T cell receptor beta chains in this list originate from one sample, sequenced in a study of human T cells and chemical hapten exposure. Described time point: patch test 1, 2 weeks after DPC sensitization. Indicated treatment: therapeutic diphenylcyclopropenone sensitization with weekly scalp DPC. Each CDR3 protein is one row after TCRdb ran MiXCR on the RACE reads. Altogether roughly 70,000 distinct CDR3 sequences are present, around 9.5% being singletons, with the ten largest covering more than 2.5%. The sample consisted of whole blood, taken in connection with sensitization to the hapten diphenylcyclopropenone (DPC). Source of these receptors: a woman aged 40 to 55 with alopecia areata. Some clones in this sample may be carry-over from other donors' samples.

The chain recombines TRBV6-2 or TRBV6-3 with TRBJ2-1; TRBD2 matches at 10 bases. CDR3 length: 14 residues. The germline V gene has CDR1 MNHEY and CDR2 SVGEGT. The junction had 6 bases not matched to a gene; V was cut back by 7 bases and J by 6 bases. This CDR3 reads CASTPIAGGNEQFF. CDR3 coding DNA: TGTGCCAGCACACCTATAGCGGGGGGCAATGAGCAGTTCTTC.

The sample holds many counts of this clonotype. The rearrangement joins TRBV7-2 to TRBJ1-6, with D unresolved. The germline V gene has CDR1 SGHTA and CDR2 FQGNSA. V was trimmed by 3 bases and J by 4 bases, leaving 19 bases between them. The CDR3 length is 18 residues. CDR3 sequence reads: CASSFLPDLPSYNSPLHF. In nucleotides, the CDR3 is TGTGCCAGCAGCTTCCTTCCCGACCTTCCTTCTTATAATTCACCCCTCCACTTT. Looking up the rest from reference TRBV7-2 and TRBJ1-6 gives the full variable domain: GAGVSQSPSNKVTEKGKDVELRCDPISGHTALYWYRQSLGQGLEFLIYFQGNSAPDKSGLPSDRFSAERTGGSVSTLTIQRTQQEDSAVYLCASSFLPDLPSYNSPLHFGNGTRLTVT.

V and J are TRBV28 and TRBJ1-1; 9 nucleotides match TRBD1. Unmatched junction bases numbered 7, after V lost 8 bases and J lost 3 bases. CDR1 and CDR2 (germline): MDHEN, SYDVKM. CDR3 length: 14 amino acids. The DNA for the CDR3 is TGTGCCAGCCAACTAGACAGGGGGGACACTGAAGCTTTCTTT. Amino acid sequence: CASQLDRGDTEAFF.

This clonotype came up many times. This chain connects TRBV18 to TRBJ1-2; D may be TRBD1 (6 bases). The CDR3 consists of 14 residues. Germline assignment: CDR1 KGHSH and CDR2 LQKENI. V was shortened by 2 bases and J by 6 bases, with 13 bases between the two germline ends. CDR3 DNA: TGTGCCAGCTCACCAGTCACGGGGGCGGATGGCTACACCTTC. Residues: CASSPVTGADGYTF.

This clonotype was observed at least ten times. The chain carries TRBV12-3 or TRBV12-4 and TRBJ2-2; no reliable D call. With 3 bases removed from V and 6 bases from J, the gap between germline ends came to 2 bases. This CDR3 comprises 11 residues. The chain's CDR3 is CASSFSGELFF. The CDR3 DNA reads TGTGCCAGCAGTTTTTCCGGGGAGCTGTTTTTT.

This clonotype was seen ten or more times. V gene TRBV7-8 combines with J gene TRBJ1-1; no definite D call. CDR3 length equals 13 residues. Per germline, CDR1 SGHVS and CDR2 FQNEAQ. Trimming left V 0 bases short and J 5 bases short, with 7 bases between. The CDR3 is CASSLARRTEAFF. The CDR3 coding sequence is TGTGCCAGCAGCTTAGCGCGGAGGACTGAAGCTTTCTTT.

In its sample, this clonotype was seen a few times. The CDR3 protein is CASSKLAGGLSYEQYF. The CDR3, as DNA: TGTGCCAGCAGCAAACTAGCGGGGGGCCTCTCCTACGAGCAGTACTTC. This chain connects TRBV6-2 or TRBV6-3 to TRBJ2-7; 12 nucleotides agree with TRBD2. The CDR3 is made up of 16 amino acids. The V and J ends lost 6 bases and 0 bases, in that order; junction bases with no gene match: 6. Germline V lookup: CDR1 MNHEY, CDR2 SVGEGT.

The table lists this clonotype with many counts. The junction shows a germline mismatch at one end, possibly a read error. The gene calls are TRBV15 and TRBJ2-7; 10 nucleotides line up with TRBD2. This CDR3 comprises 17 residues. The germline CDR1 and CDR2 sequences are LNHNV and YYDKDF (reference sequence). The CDR3: CVTSRVGTSGVSYEQYF. CDR3 bases: TGTGTCACCAGCAGAGTTGGAACTAGCGGGGTATCCTACGAGCAGTACTTC.

The chain uses TRBV18 and TRBJ1-1, with TRBD1 as a possible D gene (5 bases). CDR1 is KGHSH, CDR2 LQKENI, per germline. Trimming took 3 bases from V and 2 from J, leaving 16 bases between them. This CDR3 region has 16 residues. This CDR3 is CASSPVFDSSNTEAFF. CDR3 nucleotide sequence: TGTGCCAGCTCACCCGTATTCGACAGTTCAAACACTGAAGCTTTCTTT.